This TCR beta chain was recovered during a study of CD8 T cells in ankylosing spondylitis. Broader study findings: About 8 highly homologous variants made up a TCR beta motif, and this motif appeared characteristic of ankylosing spondylitis blood.

The germline gives CDR1 DFQATT, CDR2 SNEGSKA (reference sequence). Unmatched junction bases numbered 4, after V lost 3 bases and J lost 2 bases. The CDR3 covers 14 residues. On this clonotype itself: Its antigen is as yet unknown.

Quantitative molecular-barcoded 5'-RACE generated the TCR beta libraries. TCRdb fed the 5' RACE reads into MiXCR, producing one record per CDR3 protein. The sample contains more than 650,000 distinct CDR3 sequences, about 10% of which appear only once. Sequencing was performed on blood, either unsorted or a sorted T cell fraction (not recorded which). The chain employs TRBV20-1 and TRBJ2-3, with 8 bases matching TRBD1. This sequence originates from a male donor with ankylosing spondylitis. CDR3 nucleotide sequence: TGCAGTGCTAGGCGGACAGGGACCACAGATACGCAGTATTTT. This gives the protein CSARRTGTTDTQYF.